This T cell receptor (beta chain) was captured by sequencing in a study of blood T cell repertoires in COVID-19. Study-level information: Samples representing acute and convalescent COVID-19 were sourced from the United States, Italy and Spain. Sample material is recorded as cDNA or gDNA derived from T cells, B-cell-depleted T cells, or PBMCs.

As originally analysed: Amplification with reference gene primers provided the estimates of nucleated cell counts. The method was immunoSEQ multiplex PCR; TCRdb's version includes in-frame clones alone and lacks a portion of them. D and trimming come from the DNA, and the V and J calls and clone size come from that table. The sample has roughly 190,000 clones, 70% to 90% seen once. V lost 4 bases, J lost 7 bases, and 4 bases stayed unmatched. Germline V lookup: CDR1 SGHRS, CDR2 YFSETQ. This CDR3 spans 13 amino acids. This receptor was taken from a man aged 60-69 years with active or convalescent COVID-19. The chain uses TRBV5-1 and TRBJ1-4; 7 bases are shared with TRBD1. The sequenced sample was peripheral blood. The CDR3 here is CASSTGTAEKLFF. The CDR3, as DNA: TGCGCCAGCAGCACCGGGACAGCTGAAAAACTGTTTTTT.